This entry describes one T cell receptor beta chain. Its specificity is unknown. MiXCR, run by TCRdb on the reads, gives a single entry per CDR3 protein. Among 20,000 to 30,000 distinct CDR3 sequences, approximately 77% were seen once, and the ten largest hold 12% to 15%. This record belongs to a study of type 1 regulatory T cells. Across the study: T-allo10 is an in vitro-generated, Tr1-enriched CD4 T cell product specific for alloantigen.

Sequencing used cultured T cells, either the whole culture or a sorted T cell fraction (not recorded which). As to subset: Tr1-enriched cell product generated in vitro against host alloantigens. The clonotype comes from a human donor in good health.

The CDR3 loop is CASSTGVTDTQYF. The CDR3 DNA is TGCGCCAGCAGCACAGGAGTCACAGATACGCAGTATTTT. The chain couples TRBV5-1 to TRBJ2-3; a possible D gene is TRBD1 (5 bases). Germline V lookup: CDR1 SGHRS, CDR2 YFSETQ. V gave up 4 bases and J gave up 2 bases, with 8 bases separating them. The CDR3 runs 13 residues.